A selection of T cell receptor beta chains follows, all from one sample in a study of blood T cells in healthy people across ages. MiXCR, run by TCRdb on the 5' RACE reads, gives a single entry per CDR3 protein. The sample has roughly 800,000 distinct CDR3 sequences; 58% are singletons. Sequencing was performed on blood. The receptors shown here come from a man aged 25 to 40 in good health. Both conserved end residues are part of each CDR3. D genes are given only for firm matches. Where a row states a size, it is once, few, many or the class of an expanded clone; other rows omit it.

clone_size j_call v_call d_call cdr3_aa cdr3_nt
. TRBJ2-1 TRBV4-3 . CASSQSLGDFEQFF TGCGCCAGCAGCCAAAGTCTGGGTGACTTTGAGCAGTTCTTC
. TRBJ2-1 TRBV6-1 TRBD1 CASSLHRGLDNEQFF TGTGCCAGCAGTCTCCACAGGGGTCTTGACAATGAGCAGTTCTTC
few TRBJ2-1 TRBV12-3/TRBV12-4 . CASGVASSYNEQFF TGTGCCAGCGGCGTAGCTTCCTCCTACAATGAGCAGTTCTTC
. TRBJ2-5 TRBV4-3 TRBD1 CASSNRQGAGETQYF TGCGCCAGCAGCAACCGACAGGGGGCGGGAGAGACCCAGTACTTC
few TRBJ2-5 TRBV5-1 TRBD2 CASSVQPGGETQYF TGCGCCAGCAGCGTACAGCCGGGGGGAGAGACCCAGTACTTC
. TRBJ2-5 TRBV4-2 TRBD2 CASSQEGSGRWNEQYF TGTGCCAGCAGCCAAGAGGGGAGCGGGAGATGGAATGAGCAGTACTTC
. TRBJ2-1 TRBV29-1 TRBD1 CSVPGQVLFNEQFF TGCAGCGTTCCGGGACAGGTACTCTTCAATGAGCAGTTCTTC
. TRBJ2-7 TRBV3-1 . CASSRQAPPFQQYF TGTGCCAGCAGCCGACAGGCCCCCCCCTTCCAGCAGTACTTC
few TRBJ2-7 TRBV11-2 . CASTSFRTYEQYF TGTGCCAGCACCAGCTTTAGGACCTACGAGCAGTACTTC
. TRBJ2-7 TRBV7-2 TRBD1 CASSRTGDRNEQYF TGTGCCAGCAGCCGGACAGGGGATCGTAACGAGCAGTACTTC
. TRBJ2-2 TRBV6-5 TRBD1 CASRAPGGPTGELFF TGTGCCAGCAGGGCCCCAGGGGGTCCCACCGGGGAGCTGTTTTTT
. TRBJ2-7 TRBV3-1 . CASSQGLSPGVEQYF TGTGCCAGCAGCCAAGGTCTTAGCCCGGGGGTTGAGCAGTACTTC
. TRBJ2-3 TRBV2 . CASSVSGGPDTQYF TGTGCCAGCAGTGTTAGTGGCGGCCCCGATACGCAGTATTTT
few TRBJ1-1 TRBV5-6 . CASSSTGTPWAEAFF TGTGCCAGCAGCTCTACCGGGACACCGTGGGCTGAAGCTTTCTTT
. TRBJ2-3 TRBV6-6 . CASSELFIGTDTQYF TGTGCCAGCAGCGAGTTATTTATAGGCACAGATACGCAGTATTTT
. TRBJ1-1 TRBV4-3 . CASSQVVFGRAAFF TGCGCCAGCAGCCAAGTGGTGTTTGGACGGGCAGCTTTCTTT
. TRBJ2-5 TRBV11-1 . CASSLSLEEGGQETQYF TGTGCCAGCAGCTTGAGTTTAGAGGAGGGAGGCCAAGAGACCCAGTACTTC
. TRBJ2-1 TRBV18 TRBD2 CASSELAGVGNEQFF TGTGCCAGCTCAGAACTGGCGGGAGTTGGAAATGAGCAGTTCTTC
. TRBJ2-3 TRBV29-1 . CSVEGGGDTQYF TGCAGCGTTGAGGGGGGCGGGGATACGCAGTATTTT
few TRBJ2-1 TRBV5-6 TRBD1 CASSLMGTGSNEQFF TGTGCCAGCAGCTTGATGGGGACAGGGTCTAATGAGCAGTTCTTC
few TRBJ2-7 TRBV27 . CASSFQSSYEQYF TGTGCCAGCAGTTTCCAAAGCTCCTACGAGCAGTACTTC
. TRBJ2-1 TRBV20-1 TRBD2 CSARDQSSGNPNEQFF TGCAGTGCTAGAGATCAGTCTAGCGGGAACCCCAATGAGCAGTTCTTC
. TRBJ2-7 TRBV2 . CASSVDSLVEQYF TGTGCCAGCAGTGTAGACAGCCTCGTCGAGCAGTACTTC
. TRBJ1-5 TRBV20-1 . CSARDRVTVTNQPQHF TGCAGTGCTAGAGATCGGGTGACAGTAACTAATCAGCCCCAGCATTTT
. TRBJ2-3 TRBV10-3 TRBD2 CAISERTSGDTDTQYF TGTGCCATCAGTGAACGGACTAGCGGAGACACAGATACGCAGTATTTT
. TRBJ2-6 TRBV2 . CASSPGTFANVLTF TGTGCCAGCAGCCCCGGGACATTCGCCAACGTCCTGACTTTC
. TRBJ2-3 TRBV10-1 . CASGDHGSGTDTQYF TGCGCCAGTGGGGACCATGGTAGTGGCACAGATACGCAGTATTTT